This T cell receptor beta chain was sequenced in a study of T cell responses to AZD1222 COVID-19 vaccine. Study outcomes and limitations: Spike-specific TCR breadth rose after two AZD1222 doses, and depth rose as well. Per reports, nearly half of all spike-specific TCRs target regions that are unmutated in variants. Just five to seven AZD1222 recipients tested seropositive at baseline.

TCRdb's table, derived via immunoSEQ multiplex PCR, lists solely in-frame clones and lacks some. The sample has around 130,000 clones; approximately 85% are singletons. With regard to this clone: No antigen is known for it.

The V gene's germline CDR1 is KGHSH and CDR2 LQKENI. This CDR3 has 14 residues. Trimming took off 5 bases at V and 2 bases at J, with 10 bases between the two ends. Second doses were pooled across both intervals (about 4 or about 12 weeks). The source material was peripheral blood, sampled 28 days after the second AZD1222 dose. This TCR derives from an adult who received the AZD1222 COVID-19 vaccine. This chain connects TRBV18 to TRBJ1-5, with D hard to call. CDR3 sequence reads: CASSAEGGNQPQHF. The CDR3, as DNA: TGTGCCAGCTCAGCGGAAGGTGGCAATCAGCCCCAGCATTTT. Looking up the rest from reference TRBV18 and TRBJ1-5 gives the full variable domain: NAGVMQNPRHLVRRRGQEARLRCSPMKGHSHVYWYRQLPEEGLKFMVYLQKENIIDESGMPKERFSAEFPKEGPSILRIQQVVRGDSAAYFCASSAEGGNQPQHFGDGTRLSIL.